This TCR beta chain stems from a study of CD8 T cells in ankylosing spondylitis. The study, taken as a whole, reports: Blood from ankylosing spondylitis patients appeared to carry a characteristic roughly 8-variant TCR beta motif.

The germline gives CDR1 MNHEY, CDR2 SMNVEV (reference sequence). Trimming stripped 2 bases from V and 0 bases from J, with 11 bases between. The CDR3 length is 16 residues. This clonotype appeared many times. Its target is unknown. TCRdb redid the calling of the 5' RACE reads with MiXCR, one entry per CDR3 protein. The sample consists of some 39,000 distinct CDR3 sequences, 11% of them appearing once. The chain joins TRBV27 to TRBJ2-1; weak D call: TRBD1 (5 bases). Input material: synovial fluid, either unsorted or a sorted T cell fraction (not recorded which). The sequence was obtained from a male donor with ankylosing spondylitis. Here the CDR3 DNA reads TGTGCCAGCAGTTTAAGGGGCCCCCTCTCCTACAATGAGCAGTTCTTC. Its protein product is CASSLRGPLSYNEQFF.